This entry describes one TCR beta chain. This specimen comes from a study of blood T cell repertoires in COVID-19. Across the study: Acute and convalescent COVID-19 samples came from the United States, Italy and Spain.

TCRdb's copy holds only in-frame clones and misses some; the assay was immunoSEQ multiplex PCR. The table lists fewer than 70,000 clones, approximately 90% of them singletons. Looked up from germline, CDR1 is SGHKS and CDR2 is YYEKEE (reference sequence). J was trimmed by 5 bases and V by 5 bases; bases with no gene match: 7. This CDR3 spans 16 amino acids. This receptor was taken from a woman older than 75 with active COVID-19. Sequencing input: peripheral blood. V and J are TRBV5-5 and TRBJ2-3, with 14 bases matching TRBD2. The CDR3 protein is CASRWTSGGLGDTQYF. Here the CDR3 DNA reads TGTGCCAGCAGGTGGACTAGCGGGGGGCTGGGAGATACGCAGTATTTT.